One sample yielded the 10 T cell receptor beta chains listed below, sequenced in a study of CD8+ T cells in alopecia areata. TCR sequencing used cDNA made by reverse transcription of extracted RNA. Data came from immunoSEQ multiplex PCR; TCRdb stores just in-frame clones and leaves some out. Of a few hundred thousand clones listed, roughly 60% are singletons. Treatment described: oral pan-JAK inhibitor, 5-10 mg twice daily. This specimen consisted of CD4+ T cells sorted from blood, obtained at approximately week 51, from a patient treated with tofacitinib. Receptors were obtained from a human donor with alopecia areata.

The chain couples TRBV6-1 to TRBJ2-1, with D hard to call. CDR1 and CDR2 from the germline V gene are MNHNS and SASEGT. With 1 base removed from V and 12 bases from J, the gap between germline ends came to 4 bases. The CDR3 spans 10 residues. CDR3 bases: TGTGCCAGCAGTGAAGGTGGGCAGTTCTTC. Translated, it gives CASSEGGQFF.

This clone has only a few counts. The V and J genes are TRBV19 and TRBJ1-1; 7 bases fit TRBD1. This CDR3 comprises 14 residues. The germline V gene encodes CDR1 LNHDA and CDR2 SQIVND (reference sequence). Losses at the gene ends were 5 bases for V and 2 bases for J; bases not matched to a gene: 5. Written as DNA, the CDR3 is TGTGCCAGTAGTCCGGGGACAGCCAACACTGAAGCTTTCTTT. It codes for CASSPGTANTEAFF.

This clone was observed a few times. The same CDR3 arises from other DNA sequences in this sample as well. The genes are TRBV2 and TRBJ1-1; D is perhaps TRBD1 (5 bases). The CDR3 consists of 13 residues. The V end lost 4 bases, the J end lost 3 bases, and 9 bases lay between the germline ends. Germline V gives CDR1 SNHLY, CDR2 FYNNEI. In nucleotides, the CDR3 is TGTGCCAGCAGTGTCCGAGGGGACACTGAAGCTTTCTTT. This encodes CASSVRGDTEAFF.

The V and J genes are TRBV4-3 and TRBJ2-7, with D unclear. This CDR3 is 13 amino acids long. Per germline, CDR1 LGHNA and CDR2 YSLEER. Trimming pared 0 bases from V and 3 bases from J, leaving 6 bases between. CDR3 bases: TGCGCCAGCAGCCAAGAACTACTCTACGAGCAGTACTTC. Translation: CASSQELLYEQYF.

The gene calls are TRBV5-4 and TRBJ2-1, with 11 bases lining up with TRBD2. With V trimmed by 2 bases and J by 2 bases, 3 bases remained unmatched. Germline loops: CDR1 SGHNT, CDR2 YYREEE (reference sequence). The CDR3 totals 16 residues. The CDR3 here is CASSLPLAGAYNEQFF. The CDR3 DNA reads as TGTGCCAGCAGCTTACCACTAGCGGGGGCCTACAATGAGCAGTTCTTC.

The V and J genes are TRBV29-1 and TRBJ1-3, with D perhaps TRBD1 (5 bases). CDR1 SQVTM and CDR2 ANQGSEA come from the germline V gene. The CDR3 runs to 14 residues. The CDR3 spells CTFLLGLVGNTIYF. The CDR3 nucleotides read TGCACCTTCCTGCTGGGGCTTGTTGGAAACACCATATATTTT.

CDR3 bases: TGTGCCAGCAGTCCCCGGTACGAGCAGTACTTC. This translates into CASSPRYEQYF. V is TRBV28 and J is TRBJ2-7; D call uncertain. Between the trimmed V and J ends, which lost 5 bases and 4 bases, there was a span of 6 bases. The CDR3 is 11 amino acids. CDR1 and CDR2 from the germline V gene are MDHEN and SYDVKM.

The genes are TRBV7-2 and TRBJ2-7; 7 bases are shared with TRBD1. V was pared by 3 bases and J by 4 bases, with 12 bases of the junction left unmatched. The germline V gene has CDR1 SGHTA and CDR2 FQGNSA. This CDR3 has 16 amino acids. CDR3 nucleotide sequence: TGTGCCAGCAGCTTGGTCGGACAGGAGGTACCGTACGAGCAGTACTTC. Encoded protein: CASSLVGQEVPYEQYF.

This clone was observed a single time. V is TRBV5-1 and J is TRBJ2-7; 10 nucleotides align to TRBD1. The V and J ends lost 4 bases and 1 base, in that order; junction bases with no gene match: 5. This CDR3 contains 15 residues. The V gene's germline CDR1 is SGHRS and CDR2 YFSETQ. For the CDR3, the DNA is TGCGCCAGCAGCCCGTTGGGACAGGGGTCCTACGAGCAGTACTTC. Its translation is CASSPLGQGSYEQYF.

This clone was seen more than once but under ten times. This chain connects TRBV6-6 to TRBJ2-6; D call uncertain. Trimming took 0 bases from V and 3 from J, leaving 0 bases between them. Germline lookup yields CDR1 MNHNY and CDR2 SVGAGI (reference sequence). The CDR3 spans 13 residues. The CDR3 DNA follows: TGTGCCAGCAGTTACTCTGGGGCCAACGTCCTGACTTTC. It encodes CASSYSGANVLTF.